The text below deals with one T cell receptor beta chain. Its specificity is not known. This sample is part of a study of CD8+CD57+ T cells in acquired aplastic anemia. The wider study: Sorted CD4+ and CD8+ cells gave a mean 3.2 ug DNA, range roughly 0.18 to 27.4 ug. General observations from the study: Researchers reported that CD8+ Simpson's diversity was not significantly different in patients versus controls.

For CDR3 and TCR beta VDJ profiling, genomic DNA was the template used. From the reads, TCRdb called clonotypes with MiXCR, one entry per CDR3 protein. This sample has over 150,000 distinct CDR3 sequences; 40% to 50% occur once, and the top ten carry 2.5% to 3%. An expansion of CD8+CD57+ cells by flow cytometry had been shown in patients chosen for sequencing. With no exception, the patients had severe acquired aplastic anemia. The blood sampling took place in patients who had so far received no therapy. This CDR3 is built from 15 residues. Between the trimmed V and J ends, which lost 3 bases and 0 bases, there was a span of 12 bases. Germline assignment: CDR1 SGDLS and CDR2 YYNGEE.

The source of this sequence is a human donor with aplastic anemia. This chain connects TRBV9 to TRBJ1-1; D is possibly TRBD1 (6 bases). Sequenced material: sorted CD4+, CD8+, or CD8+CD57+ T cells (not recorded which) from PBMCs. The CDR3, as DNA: TGTGCCAGCAGCGGGGGGGCCAACATGAACACTGAAGCTTTCTTT. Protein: CASSGGANMNTEAFF.